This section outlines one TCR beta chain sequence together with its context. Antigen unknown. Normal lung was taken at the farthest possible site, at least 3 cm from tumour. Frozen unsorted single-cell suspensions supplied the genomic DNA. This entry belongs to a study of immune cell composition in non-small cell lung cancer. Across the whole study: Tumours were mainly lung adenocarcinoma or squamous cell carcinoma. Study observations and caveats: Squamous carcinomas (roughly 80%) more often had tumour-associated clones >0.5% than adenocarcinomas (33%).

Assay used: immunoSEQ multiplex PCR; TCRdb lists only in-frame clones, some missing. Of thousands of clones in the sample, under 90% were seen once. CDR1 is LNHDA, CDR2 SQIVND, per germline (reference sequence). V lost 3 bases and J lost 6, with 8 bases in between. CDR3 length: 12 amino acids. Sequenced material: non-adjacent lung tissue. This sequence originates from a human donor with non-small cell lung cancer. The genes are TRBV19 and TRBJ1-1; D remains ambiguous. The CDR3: CASSMAGSEAFF. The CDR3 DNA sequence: TGTGCCAGTAGTATGGCGGGATCTGAAGCTTTCTTT.